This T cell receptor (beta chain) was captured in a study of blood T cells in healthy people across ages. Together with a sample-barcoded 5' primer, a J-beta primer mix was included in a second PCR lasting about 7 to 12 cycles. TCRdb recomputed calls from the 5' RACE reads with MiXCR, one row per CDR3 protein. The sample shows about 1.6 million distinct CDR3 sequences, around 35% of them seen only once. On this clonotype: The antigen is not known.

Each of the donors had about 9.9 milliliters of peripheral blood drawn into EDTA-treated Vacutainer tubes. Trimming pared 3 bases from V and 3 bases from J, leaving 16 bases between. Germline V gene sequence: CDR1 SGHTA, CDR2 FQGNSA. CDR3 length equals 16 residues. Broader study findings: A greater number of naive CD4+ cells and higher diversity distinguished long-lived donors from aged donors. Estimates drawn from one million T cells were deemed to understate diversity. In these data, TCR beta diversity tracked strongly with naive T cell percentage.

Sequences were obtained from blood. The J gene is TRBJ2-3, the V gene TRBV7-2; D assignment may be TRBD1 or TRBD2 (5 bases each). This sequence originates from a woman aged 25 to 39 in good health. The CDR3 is CASSFFGAGPTDTQYF. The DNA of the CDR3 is TGTGCCAGCAGCTTTTTCGGGGCGGGCCCAACAGATACGCAGTATTTT.